This TCR beta chain was sequenced in a study of blood T cell repertoires in COVID-19. As for the study in general: Material from acute and convalescent COVID-19 was sourced from the United States, Italy and Spain. Sample material is recorded as cDNA or gDNA derived from T cells, B-cell-depleted T cells, or PBMCs.

Sequenced by immunoSEQ multiplex PCR; TCRdb stores in-frame clones only, minus some. The data contain roughly 210,000 clones, 88% of them singletons. Germline lookup yields CDR1 SGHTA and CDR2 FQGTGA. The CDR3 loop spans 16 amino acids. The V segment lost 5 bases and the J segment 6 bases; nucleotides outside the gene matches: 6. The chain couples TRBV7-3 to TRBJ2-2, with TRBD2 matching 13 bases. Sequenced material: peripheral blood. The receptor comes from a man between 65 and 85 years old with acute or convalescent COVID-19. The CDR3 coding sequence is TGTGCCAGCAGCCCGGGACTAGCGGGAATATCCGGGGAGCTGTTTTTT. The encoded protein is CASSPGLAGISGELFF.